Listed here is a single T cell receptor beta chain. The antigen remains unidentified. This record belongs to a study of TIL therapy for anti-PD-1-resistant metastatic lung cancer. Study-wide background: By whole-exome sequencing, median non-synonymous tumor mutation burden was approximately 1.6 mutations per megabase.

The immunoSEQ assay was v3. Here immunoSEQ multiplex PCR was the method, and the copy in TCRdb shows in-frame clones only, minus some. The table includes 95,000 or so clones, around three fifths detected once. Study findings and constraints: Patients were highly selected, enriched for treatment-naive, never-smoker and oncogene-addicted cases.

Deletions cut 3 bases from V and 5 bases from J, with 13 bases between. The CDR3 extends over 14 amino acids. Looked up from germline, CDR1 is LNHDA and CDR2 is SQIVND (reference sequence). The time point: pre-treatment sample, taken before nivolumab and TIL therapy. Tumor tissue came from excised metastases, mostly pleural nodules or supraclavicular lymph nodes. Patients then received nivolumab; progressors got lymphodepletion, TIL and IL-2. Stage 4 NSCLC adults joined between late 2017 and 2020. The V and J genes are TRBV19 and TRBJ1-1; a possible D gene is TRBD1 (5 bases). The origin of this receptor is a person aged 25 to 80 with non-small cell lung cancer. The specimen was tumor tissue, collected at baseline. In nucleotides, the CDR3 is TGTGCCAGTAGTATTAGGGCAGGGAAGACTGAAGCTTTCTTT. It encodes CASSIRAGKTEAFF.